Below are 12 T cell receptor beta chains sequenced from a single sample in a study of T cell responses to AZD1222 COVID-19 vaccine. TCRdb's table, derived via immunoSEQ multiplex PCR, lists solely in-frame clones and lacks some. Among about 120,000 clones, approximately 90% were seen once, and the ten largest hold roughly 4.5%. The specimen was peripheral blood, collected on day 0 of AZD1222 vaccination. The receptor source for this set is an adult in good health.

This chain joins TRBV6-1 and TRBJ1-6; no clear D. The ends were cut back, 0 bases at V and 7 bases at J, with 22 bases in the middle. The CDR3 runs 19 residues. CDR1 is MNHNS and CDR2 is SASEGT in the germline V gene. Here the CDR3 reads CASSEARPTPKLQNSPLHF. As DNA, the CDR3 is TGTGCCAGCAGTGAAGCGCGGCCTACACCTAAGCTACAAAATTCACCCCTCCACTTT.

The chain uses TRBV7-9 and TRBJ1-1; tentative D call: TRBD1 (5 bases). CDR1 SEHNR and CDR2 FQNEAQ come from the germline V gene (reference sequence). The CDR3 is 15 amino acids. The V end lost 2 bases, the J end lost 1 base, and 11 bases lay between the germline ends. The CDR3: CASSLLGTGNTEAFF. Here the CDR3 DNA reads TGTGCCAGCAGCTTACTAGGAACAGGGAACACTGAAGCTTTCTTT.

This chain links TRBV28 with TRBJ2-5; either TRBD1 or TRBD2 may supply D (5 bases each). The length of the CDR3 is 16 residues. V gave up 5 bases and J gave up 2 bases, with 18 bases separating them. The germline CDR1 and CDR2 sequences are MDHEN and SYDVKM. The chain's CDR3 is CASSPIAGKGQETQYF. CDR3 DNA sequence: TGTGCCAGCAGTCCAATAGCCGGGAAGGGGCAAGAGACCCAGTACTTC.

This clone was detected once. V is TRBV19 and J is TRBJ1-1; D is unclear. Trimming removed 2 bases at V and 1 base at J, with 8 bases between. The germline gives CDR1 LNHDA, CDR2 SQIVND (reference sequence). The CDR3 sequence is 14 residues long. CDR3 nucleotides: TGTGCCAGTAGTATACGGACGGGGAACACTGAAGCTTTCTTT. Translation gives CASSIRTGNTEAFF. Full variable domain (remainder filled in from reference TRBV19 and TRBJ1-1): DGGITQSPKYLFRKEGQNVTLSCEQNLNHDAMYWYRQDPGQGLRLIYYSQIVNDFQKGDIAEGYSVSREKKESFPLTVTSAQKNPTAFYLCASSIRTGNTEAFFGQGTRLTVV.

This clone was found once. This sequence joins TRBV28 and TRBJ1-6; D unclear. Deletions cut 7 bases from V and 9 bases from J, with 13 bases between. The CDR3 is 13 amino acids. The V gene's germline CDR1 is MDHEN and CDR2 SYDVKM. CDR3 nucleotides: TGTGCCAGCATTCGGGGTCGGGGTTCACCCCTCCACTTT. It specifies CASIRGRGSPLHF.

The sample holds one count of this clone. The chain employs TRBV10-3 and TRBJ1-2; maybe TRBD1 (5 bases). The germline gives CDR1 ENHRY, CDR2 SYGVKD. V lost 8 bases and J 5 bases, leaving 27 bases between the germline ends. The CDR3 is 17 amino acids. CDR3 sequence: CAIPQGEGIGVRYGYTF. CDR3 nucleotide sequence: TGTGCCATCCCCCAGGGAGAAGGGATTGGAGTAAGGTATGGCTACACCTTC.

This chain joins TRBV7-9 and TRBJ2-3; D is unclear. The CDR3 has 14 amino acids. V gave up 5 bases and J gave up 3 bases, with 12 bases separating them. Germline values: CDR1 SEHNR, CDR2 FQNEAQ (reference sequence). CDR3 nucleotides: TGTGCCAGCAGCCACCGGGTCCAAACAGATACGCAGTATTTT. Its translation is CASSHRVQTDTQYF.

The J gene is TRBJ1-3, the V gene TRBV7-2; tentative D call: TRBD1 (5 bases). V gave up 5 bases and J gave up 0 bases, with 11 bases separating them. The germline V gene encodes CDR1 SGHTA and CDR2 FQGNSA. The CDR3 runs 15 residues. This chain's CDR3 is CASSQHRISGNTIYF. The CDR3, as DNA: TGTGCCAGCAGCCAGCACAGGATCTCTGGAAACACCATATATTTT.

The J gene is TRBJ1-1, the V gene TRBV28; D is unresolved. This CDR3 spans 11 amino acids. V lost 10 bases, J lost 4 bases, and 10 bases lay in between. Germline V lookup: CDR1 MDHEN, CDR2 SYDVKM. In DNA, the CDR3 is TGTGCCATTCAACGGGGCACTGAAGCTTTCTTT. Translated: CAIQRGTEAFF.

The chain employs TRBV7-2 and TRBJ1-5; no definite D call. V lost 1 base, J lost 8 bases, and 12 bases lay in between. Per germline, CDR1 SGHTA and CDR2 FQGNSA. CDR3 length equals 14 residues. The DNA for the CDR3 is TGTGCCAGCAGCTTAGTAGTCAGGCCCGAGCCCCAGCATTTT. This sequence encodes CASSLVVRPEPQHF.

Concerning this clone: The junction and the germline gene differ at one end; a read error may be behind it. This chain links TRBV7-7 with TRBJ1-4, with TRBD1 matching over 8 bases. From germline, CDR1 is SSHAT and CDR2 FNYEAQ (reference sequence). This CDR3 is built from 14 residues. CDR3 protein: CASRGQGTNEKLFF. Here the CDR3 DNA reads TGTGCTAGCAGAGGACAGGGTACTAATGAAAAACTGTTTTTT.

The chain uses TRBV19 and TRBJ2-2, with 12 bases matching TRBD1. Unmatched junction bases numbered 6, after V lost 4 bases and J lost 6 bases. The germline CDR1 and CDR2 sequences are LNHDA and SQIVND (reference sequence). The CDR3 extends over 16 amino acids. CDR3 sequence (DNA): TGTGCCAGTAGTACCCGGGACAGGGGGCGCGCCGGGGAGCTGTTTTTT. It translates to CASSTRDRGRAGELFF.